The following is a T cell receptor beta chain sequence with its context. V was clipped by 3 bases and J by 3 bases, with 8 bases between them. The germline gives CDR1 LNHDA, CDR2 SQIVND (reference sequence). This CDR3 region has 14 residues. The source of the sample is a study of blood T cell repertoires in COVID-19. About the study: Specimens from acute and convalescent COVID-19 originated in the United States, Italy and Spain. Sources were T cells, B-cell-depleted T cells, or PBMCs; the material itself was cDNA or gDNA.

TCRdb's table, derived via immunoSEQ multiplex PCR, lists solely in-frame clones and lacks some. The sample gives about 220,000 clones, approximately 83% of which show up once; 2% to 2.5% is in the top ten. Specimen: peripheral blood. The chain is built from TRBV19 and TRBJ2-2; possibly TRBD1 for D (5 bases). The receptor comes from an older woman with acute or convalescent COVID-19. CDR3 coding DNA: TGTGCCAGTAGTATCTCAGGGTACACCGGGGAGCTGTTTTTT. Its translation: CASSISGYTGELFF.